Listed below are T cell receptor beta chains from one sample, sequenced in a study of T cells in narcolepsy. Using immunoSEQ multiplex PCR, the repertoire was profiled, and TCRdb retains in-frame clones only, with some absent. The sample holds 25,000 to 35,000 clones; about four fifths are singletons and the top ten take approximately 6.3%. Sequencing was performed on memory (CD45RA-) CD4+ T cells from blood. The receptor source for this set is a human donor in good health. CDR3s include the opening cysteine and the closing phenylalanine or tryptophan. The D gene is left open where the match is weak. Not every row has a clone size; where given, it reads once, few, many or a size class.

. TRBJ2-7 TRBV7-8 . TGTGCCAGCAGCTTCGACAGTACCTACGAGCAGTACTTC CASSFDSTYEQYF
. TRBJ2-1 TRBV18 . TGTGCCAGCTCACCAAATGAACGGTTACAGTTCTTC CASSPNERLQFF
. TRBJ1-2 TRBV6-5 . TGTGCCAGCAGACAGAACAGATTAAACTATGGCTACACCTTC CASRQNRLNYGYTF
. TRBJ2-3 TRBV11-2 . TGTGCCAGCAGCTTAGACACGGGCAGGACAGATACGCAGTATTTT CASSLDTGRTDTQYF
. TRBJ1-1 TRBV7-8 . TGTGCCAGCAGTTTATACAGGGACACTGAAGCTTTCTTT CASSLYRDTEAFF
once TRBJ2-3 TRBV10-2 TRBD1 TGCGCCAGTCGGGACAGCCATACGCAGTATTTT CASRDSHTQYF
. TRBJ2-1 TRBV7-2 TRBD1 TGTGCCAGCAGCTTTTCAGGGGGCTCGTACAATGAGCAGTTCTTC CASSFSGGSYNEQFF
. TRBJ1-5 TRBV4-3 TRBD1 TGCGCCAGCAGCTTGGACAGGGGTAACCAGCCCCAGCATTTT CASSLDRGNQPQHF
. TRBJ2-7 TRBV5-1 . TGCGCCAGCAGCTTGATTACAGGAGCGTACGAGCAGTACTTC CASSLITGAYEQYF
. TRBJ2-4 TRBV2 . TGTGCCAGCAGTGGCGGCCGGAACATTCAGTACTTC CASSGGRNIQYF
. TRBJ1-1 TRBV6-4 . TGTGCCAGCAGTCCGAGCCCCGGGAACACTGAAGCTTTCTTT CASSPSPGNTEAFF
once TRBJ2-1 TRBV19 . TGTGCCAGTAGTATCATCCCCTCTGAGCAGTTCTTC CASSIIPSEQFF
. TRBJ2-7 TRBV18 TRBD2 TGTGCCAGCTCACCACCGGCCGGGACTAGCGAACTCTTTGAGCAGTACTTC CASSPPAGTSELFEQYF
. TRBJ2-1 TRBV28 . TGTGCCAGCAGTCCCGGCGGAGGGGGGGATGAGCAGTTCTTC CASSPGGGGDEQFF
. TRBJ1-5 TRBV4-1 . TGCGCCAGCAGCCAAAGCCTCTATCAGCCCCAGCATTTT CASSQSLYQPQHF
. TRBJ1-3 TRBV4-2 . TGTGCCAGCAGCCAAGAATGGGTCGCGGGCTCTGGAAACACCATATATTTT CASSQEWVAGSGNTIYF